This T cell receptor (beta chain) was identified during a study of T cell changes during pregnancy in multiple sclerosis. The repertoire was sequenced with immunoSEQ multiplex PCR; TCRdb's copy has only in-frame clones and lacks some. The sample includes roughly 16,000 clones, approximately 86% of them seen just once. The table lists this clone with a few counts. Trimming shortened V by 6 bases and J by 5 bases, and 7 bases separated the two germline ends. Germline V lookup: CDR1 SNHLY, CDR2 FYNNEI. The CDR3 spans 11 residues. The sequences come from CD8+ T cells from peripheral blood mononuclear cells, collected after pregnancy. The source is a female donor in good health, enrolled as a control in a pregnancy study. The chain links TRBV2 to TRBJ1-1; weak D call: TRBD1 (5 bases). The CDR3 DNA reads as TGTGCCAGCAGGGAGGGGACTGAAGCTTTCTTT. This codes for CASREGTEAFF.